Here is one T cell receptor beta chain with its context. The record originates from a study of chemoradiotherapy in HPV16-positive cancers. The J segment lost 8 bases and the V segment lost 8 bases, leaving 14 bases of the junction unmatched. The CDR3 is made up of 14 amino acids. Per the germline V gene, CDR1 is MNHEY and CDR2 is SMNVEV (reference sequence). The method was immunoSEQ multiplex PCR; TCRdb's version includes in-frame clones alone and lacks a portion of them. Found here are around 6,600 clones, over 70% of them singletons; the top ten hold about a sixth. The J gene is TRBJ1-2, the V gene TRBV27; 7 bases align to TRBD1. The sequence derives from a human donor with HPV-associated anogenital cancer. Sampling was done from a patient who underwent chemoradiotherapy. CDR3: CASSGTANPLGYTF. The CDR3 region has the DNA TGTGCCAGCTCCGGGACAGCCAACCCCTTGGGCTACACCTTC.